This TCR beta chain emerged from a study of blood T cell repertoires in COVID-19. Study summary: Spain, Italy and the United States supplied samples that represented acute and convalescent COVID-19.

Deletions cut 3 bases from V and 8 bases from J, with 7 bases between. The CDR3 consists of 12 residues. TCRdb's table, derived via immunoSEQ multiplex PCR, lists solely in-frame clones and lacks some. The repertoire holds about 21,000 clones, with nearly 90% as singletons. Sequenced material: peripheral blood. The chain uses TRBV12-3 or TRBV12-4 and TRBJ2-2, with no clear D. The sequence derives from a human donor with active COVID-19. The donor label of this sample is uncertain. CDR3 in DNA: TGTGCCAGCAGTTTTGCGGTAGGGGAGCTGTTTTTT. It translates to CASSFAVGELFF.